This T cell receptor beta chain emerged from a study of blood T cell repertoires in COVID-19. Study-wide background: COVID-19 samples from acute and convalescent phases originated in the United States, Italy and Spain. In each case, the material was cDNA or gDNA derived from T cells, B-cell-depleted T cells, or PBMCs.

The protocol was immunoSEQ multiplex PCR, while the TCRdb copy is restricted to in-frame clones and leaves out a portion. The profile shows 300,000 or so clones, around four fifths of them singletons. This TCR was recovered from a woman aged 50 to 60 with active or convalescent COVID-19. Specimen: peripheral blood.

The CDR3 sequence: CASSLDLAGGAVNEQFF. Written as DNA, the CDR3 is TGTGCCAGCAGCTTGGATCTAGCGGGAGGGGCCGTAAATGAGCAGTTCTTC. The J gene is TRBJ2-1, the V gene TRBV5-4, with TRBD2 matching 12 bases. Trimming removed 0 bases from V and 7 bases from J; junction bases left unmatched: 8. The CDR3 runs to 17 residues. Per germline, CDR1 SGHNT and CDR2 YYREEE (reference sequence).